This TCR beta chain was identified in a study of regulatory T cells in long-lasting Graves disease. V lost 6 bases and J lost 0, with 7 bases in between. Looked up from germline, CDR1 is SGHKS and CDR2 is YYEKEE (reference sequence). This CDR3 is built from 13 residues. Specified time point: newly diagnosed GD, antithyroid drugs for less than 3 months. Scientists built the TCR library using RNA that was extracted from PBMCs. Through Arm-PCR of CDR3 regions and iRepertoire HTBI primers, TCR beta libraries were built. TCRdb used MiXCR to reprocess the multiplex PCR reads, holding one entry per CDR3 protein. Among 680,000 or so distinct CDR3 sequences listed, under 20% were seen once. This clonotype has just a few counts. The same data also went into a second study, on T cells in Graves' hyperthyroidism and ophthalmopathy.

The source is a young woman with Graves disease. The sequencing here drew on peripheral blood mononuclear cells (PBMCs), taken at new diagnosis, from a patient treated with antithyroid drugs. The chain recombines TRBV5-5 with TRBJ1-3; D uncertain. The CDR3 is CASIGSSGNTIYF. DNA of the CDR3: TGTGCCAGCATCGGCTCCTCTGGAAACACCATATATTTT.